The 21 T cell receptor beta chains below were found in one sample sequenced in a study of early T cells in non-severe SARS-CoV-2 infection. TCRdb re-analysed the 5' RACE reads in MiXCR, keeping a single row per CDR3 protein. In the table there are 79,000 or so distinct CDR3 sequences, around 13% of which are singletons. The sequencing input was whole blood. Every receptor here comes from an adult who was a healthcare worker with PCR-confirmed SARS-CoV-2 infection or an uninfected control (not recorded which).

This clonotype has a handful of counts. The genes are TRBV20-1 and TRBJ1-1, with no clear D. Germline loops: CDR1 DFQATT, CDR2 SNEGSKA (reference sequence). Trimming left V 0 bases short and J 7 bases short, with 12 bases between. There are 13 residues in the CDR3. In DNA, the CDR3 is TGCAGTGCTAGAGATCCAGTACTCATTGAAGCTTTCTTT. This encodes CSARDPVLIEAFF.

This clonotype has more than one count but fewer than ten. V gene TRBV28 combines with J gene TRBJ2-3, with 7 bases that match TRBD2. The CDR3 consists of 14 residues. V lost 1 base, J lost 4 bases, and 2 bases stayed unmatched. Germline values: CDR1 MDHEN, CDR2 SYDVKM. DNA for the CDR3: TGTGCCAGCAGTTTATCAGCGGGGCCAGATACGCAGTATTTT. This gives the protein CASSLSAGPDTQYF.

This clonotype has a count of ten or more. In nucleotides, the CDR3 is TGCGCCAGCAGTGCGGTGACTATGCAGTTCTTC. This gives the protein CASSAVTMQFF. V gene TRBV10-2 combines with J gene TRBJ2-1, with D possibly TRBD2 on 5 matching bases. In germline, CDR1 is WSHSY, CDR2 SAAADI. This CDR3 contains 11 residues. V lost 4 bases to trimming and J lost 12 bases, with 10 bases between them.

This clonotype has a handful of counts. The gene calls are TRBV28 and TRBJ1-1; D gene ambiguous. V was cut by 3 bases and J by 3 bases, with 5 bases left in between. The CDR3 has 12 residues. Germline V gene sequence: CDR1 MDHEN, CDR2 SYDVKM. CDR3 DNA: TGTGCCAGCAGTTTCCCAGACACTGAAGCTTTCTTT. As protein: CASSFPDTEAFF. Supplemented by reference TRBV28 and TRBJ1-1, the full variable domain reads DVKVTQSSRYLVKRTGEKVFLECVQDMDHENMFWYRQDPGLGLRLIYFSYDVKMKEKGDIPEGYSVSREKKERFSLILESASTNQTSMYLCASSFPDTEAFFGQGTRLTVV.

This clonotype was detected a few times. The chain combines TRBV29-1 with TRBJ2-3; no definite D call. CDR1 and CDR2 from the germline V gene are SQVTM and ANQGSEA. The CDR3 is 12 residues long. Trimming took off 7 bases at V and 1 base at J, with 9 bases between the two ends. The CDR3 bases are TGCAGCGGACACAAGGGCACAGATACGCAGTATTTT. Amino acids: CSGHKGTDTQYF.

This clonotype was picked up many times. This chain links TRBV14 with TRBJ2-7; tentatively, D is TRBD1 or TRBD2 (5 bases each). V was shortened by 8 bases and J by 2 bases, with 16 bases between the two germline ends. The CDR3 sequence is 14 residues long. Per germline, CDR1 SGHDN and CDR2 FVKESK. CDR3: CASSTGTETYEQYF. The CDR3 region has the DNA TGTGCCAGCTCCACCGGGACCGAGACCTACGAGCAGTACTTC. The full variable domain, completed using reference TRBV14 and TRBJ2-7, is EAGVTQFPSHSVIEKGQTVTLRCDPISGHDNLYWYRRVMGKEIKFLLHFVKESKQDESGMPNNRFLAERTGGTYSTLKVQPAELEDSGVYFCASSTGTETYEQYFGPGTRLTVT.

The chain is built from TRBV11-2 and TRBJ1-4; D gene uncertain. The germline V gene has CDR1 SGHAT and CDR2 FQNNGV. This CDR3 comprises 14 residues. V was pared by 3 bases and J by 7 bases, with 12 bases between. CDR3 coding DNA: TGTGCCAGCAGCTTGGGTCGGTTCAGTGAAAAACTGTTTTTT. Its translation is CASSLGRFSEKLFF. The whole variable domain, filled in from reference TRBV11-2 and TRBJ1-4, reads EAGVAQSPRYKIIEKRQSVAFWCNPISGHATLYWYQQILGQGPKLLIQFQNNGVVDDSQLPKDRFSAERLKGVDSTLKIQPAKLEDSAVYLCASSLGRFSEKLFFGSGTQLSVL.

This clonotype was counted only a few times. The chain is built from TRBV9 and TRBJ2-7; no reliable D call. CDR1 and CDR2 from the germline V gene are SGDLS and YYNGEE. Deletions cut 0 bases from V and 0 bases from J, with 4 bases between. This CDR3 comprises 13 residues. CDR3 bases: TGTGCCAGCAGCGTAGAACTCTCCTACGAGCAGTACTTC. Its translation: CASSVELSYEQYF.

This clonotype was picked up one time. The DNA of the CDR3 is TGTGCCAGCAGTTACTTCTCCGACTCCTACGAGCAGTACTTC. Protein sequence: CASSYFSDSYEQYF. The V and J genes are TRBV6-2 or TRBV6-3 and TRBJ2-7; D is undetermined. The CDR3 is 14 amino acids. V lost 1 base and J lost 0, with 7 bases in between. Germline CDR1 MNHEY, CDR2 SVGEGT.

The table lists this clonotype with many counts. The chain uses TRBV29-1 and TRBJ2-5; D is possibly TRBD2 (6 bases). The CDR3 is 15 amino acids. Trimming cost V 7 bases and J 5 bases, with 23 bases left between them. The V gene's germline CDR1 is SQVTM and CDR2 ANQGSEA. The CDR3 reads CSAVGGQVRLETQYF. The CDR3 coding sequence is TGCAGCGCGGTAGGAGGGCAGGTGCGCTTGGAGACCCAGTACTTC.

There are many counts of this clonotype. The chain recombines TRBV11-2 with TRBJ1-6, with a weak D call TRBD1 (6 bases). The CDR3 has 17 amino acids. Deletions cut 1 base from V and 3 bases from J, with 13 bases between. The germline V gene encodes CDR1 SGHAT and CDR2 FQNNGV. CDR3 sequence: CASSLVGRGDYNSPLHF. CDR3 nucleotides: TGTGCCAGCAGCTTAGTGGGCAGGGGAGACTATAATTCACCCCTCCACTTT.

This clonotype was seen at least ten times. The chain joins TRBV2 to TRBJ1-2; 8 positions agree with TRBD1. The ends lost 11 bases at V and 5 bases at J; junction bases unmatched: 10. Germline V CDR1 and CDR2: SNHLY, FYNNEI. CDR3 length: 13 amino acids. The DNA of the CDR3 is TGTGCCGCGACTCCAGACAGGGGTTATGGCTACACCTTC. It encodes CAATPDRGYGYTF.

Many counts were recorded for this clonotype. The chain recombines TRBV27 with TRBJ1-2, with D possibly matching TRBD1 (5 bases). Germline CDR1 and CDR2: MNHEY and SMNVEV (reference sequence). CDR3 length: 14 residues. The V gene lost 0 bases and the J gene lost 9 bases, with 14 bases spanning the gap. CDR3 protein: CASSLSGTLTRYTF. The CDR3 DNA follows: TGTGCCAGCAGTTTATCCGGGACCCTGACCCGCTACACCTTC.

This clonotype has a count of ten or more. This rearrangement joins TRBV2 to TRBJ2-1; 9 positions match TRBD2. This CDR3 spans 14 amino acids. CDR1 is SNHLY, CDR2 FYNNEI, per germline. The V and J ends lost 6 bases and 6 bases, in that order; junction bases with no gene match: 6. Written as DNA, the CDR3 is TGTGCCAGCAGGGTAGCGGGAGAAGGCAATGAGCAGTTCTTC. It translates to CASRVAGEGNEQFF.

V and J are TRBV12-3 or TRBV12-4 and TRBJ2-1, with D possibly being TRBD1 (6 bases). With 1 base removed from V and 6 bases from J, the gap between germline ends came to 7 bases. This CDR3 region has 13 residues. Here the CDR3 reads CASSLDRANEQFF. In DNA, the CDR3 is TGTGCCAGCAGTTTAGACAGGGCCAATGAGCAGTTCTTC.

This clonotype was seen repeatedly, ten times or more. The rearrangement links TRBV28 to TRBJ2-1; no firm D call. From germline, CDR1 is MDHEN and CDR2 SYDVKM. The CDR3 loop spans 13 amino acids. V lost 6 bases to trimming and J lost 0 bases, with 6 bases between them. In nucleotides, the CDR3 is TGTGCCAGCAGCCCGAGCTCCTACAATGAGCAGTTCTTC. Amino acids: CASSPSSYNEQFF.

The rearrangement links TRBV28 to TRBJ2-7, with no clear D. The CDR3 spans 15 residues. Germline CDR1 MDHEN, CDR2 SYDVKM. V lost 1 base and J 2 bases, leaving 12 bases between the germline ends. CDR3 region: CASSLFRVLTYEQYF. DNA of the CDR3: TGTGCCAGCAGTTTATTTAGGGTCCTCACCTACGAGCAGTACTTC.

This chain links TRBV29-1 with TRBJ2-5; 7 nucleotides agree with TRBD2. V was clipped by 6 bases and J by 5 bases; unmatched bases: 0. The germline gives CDR1 SQVTM, CDR2 ANQGSEA. The CDR3 spans 10 residues. The CDR3 spells CSVGGETQYF. The CDR3 DNA reads as TGCAGCGTCGGGGGGGAGACCCAGTACTTC.

This clonotype has ten or more counts. The rearrangement links TRBV6-2 or TRBV6-3 to TRBJ2-1; TRBD2 aligns across 10 bases. After removal of 5 bases from V and 2 bases from J, the junction contained 3 bases not matched to a gene. The germline V gene has CDR1 MNHEY and CDR2 SVGEGT. The CDR3 loop spans 15 amino acids. For the CDR3, the DNA is TGTGCCAGCAGTCCTGGACTAGCGGCCTACAATGAGCAGTTCTTC. It specifies CASSPGLAAYNEQFF.

The chain uses TRBV25-1 and TRBJ2-5; 14 bases align to TRBD2. V was clipped by 3 bases and J by 5 bases; unmatched bases: 5. Germline V gene sequence: CDR1 MGHDK, CDR2 SYGVNS. This CDR3 is built from 16 residues. The CDR3 spells CASSDPTSGRAETQYF. For the CDR3, the DNA is TGTGCCAGCAGTGATCCGACTAGCGGGAGGGCGGAGACCCAGTACTTC.

This clonotype appeared many times. This chain links TRBV6-1 with TRBJ2-4, with 10 bases fitting TRBD2. Losses at the gene ends were 6 bases for V and 7 bases for J; bases not matched to a gene: 15. Germline CDR1 MNHNS, CDR2 SASEGT. The CDR3 runs to 17 residues. CDR3 sequence (DNA): TGTGCCAGCAGCCTACGGCTAGCGGGAGCGTTGGGGAACATTCAGTACTTC. This codes for CASSLRLAGALGNIQYF.